The sequence of this T cell receptor beta chain was determined in a study of CD8+ T cells in alopecia areata. As to this clone: Its antigen remains unidentified.

RNA was isolated and reverse transcribed to cDNA, the sequencing template. The method was immunoSEQ multiplex PCR; TCRdb's version includes in-frame clones alone and lacks a portion of them. The table has under 250,000 clones, roughly 56% seen once; the top ten hold around 5.1%. This CDR3 has 14 amino acids. Trimming cost V 6 bases and J 1 base; bases outside gene matches: 5. CDR1 is MNHEY, CDR2 SMNVEV, per germline (reference sequence). General study results and limits: Higher clonality and more expanded CD8+ clones appeared in lesional than normal scalp. Sequencing of scalp samples also captures resident alphabeta T cells of normal skin. TCR sharing was clearer in mice than between patients, perhaps partly owing to patient HLA diversity.

PBMCs provided sorted CD4+ and CD8+ T cells. What was sequenced was CD8+ T cells sorted from blood. This clonotype originated in a human donor in good health. The chain carries TRBV27 and TRBJ2-7, with 8 bases fitting TRBD1. The CDR3 loop is CASSRGTGSYEQYF. The CDR3 DNA reads as TGTGCCAGCAGCCGGGGGACAGGTTCCTACGAGCAGTACTTC.